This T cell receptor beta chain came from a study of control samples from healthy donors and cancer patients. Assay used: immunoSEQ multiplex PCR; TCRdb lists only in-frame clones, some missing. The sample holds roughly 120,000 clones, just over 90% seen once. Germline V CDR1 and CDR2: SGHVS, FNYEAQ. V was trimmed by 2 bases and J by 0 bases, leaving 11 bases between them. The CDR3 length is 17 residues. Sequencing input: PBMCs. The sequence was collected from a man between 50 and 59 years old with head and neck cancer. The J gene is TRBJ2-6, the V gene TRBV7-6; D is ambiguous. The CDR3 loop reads CASSLLELSSGANVLTF. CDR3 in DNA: TGTGCCAGCAGCTTACTGGAATTATCCTCTGGGGCCAACGTCCTGACTTTC.